These 15 T cell receptor beta chains share one sample of origin, sequenced in a study of T cell changes during pregnancy in multiple sclerosis. Here immunoSEQ multiplex PCR was the method, and the copy in TCRdb shows in-frame clones only, minus some. The sample holds 55,000 to 65,000 clones, around 90% seen once. Sequenced material: peripheral blood, taken in the first trimester of pregnancy. All receptors derive from a female donor in good health, enrolled as a control in a pregnancy study.

The chain has TRBV27 and TRBJ1-2; TRBD1 matches at 7 bases. Per germline, CDR1 MNHEY and CDR2 SMNVEV (reference sequence). Trimming took 7 bases from V and 2 from J; bases not matched to a gene: 7. The CDR3 has 14 amino acids. As DNA, the CDR3 is TGTGCCAGCAAACCGGGACAGTTAAACTATGGCTACACCTTC. This translates into CASKPGQLNYGYTF.

This chain links TRBV18 with TRBJ2-7; TRBD2 matches 9 bases. The germline V gene encodes CDR1 KGHSH and CDR2 LQKENI. The junction had 8 bases not matched to a gene; V was cut back by 5 bases and J by 6 bases. This CDR3 has 14 amino acids. As DNA, the CDR3 is TGTGCCAGCTCAGCCGCGGGGGGGCCCGGCGAGCAGTACTTC. Translation: CASSAAGGPGEQYF.

The chain couples TRBV25-1 to TRBJ1-6, with TRBD1 matching 7 bases. CDR1 and CDR2 (germline): MGHDK, SYGVNS. There are 16 residues in the CDR3. V lost 3 bases to trimming and J lost 4 bases; unmatched junction nucleotides: 6. The CDR3, as DNA: TGTGCCAGCAGTGATCCTCGGGACAGATATAATTCACCCCTCCACTTT. It yields the protein CASSDPRDRYNSPLHF.

The genes are TRBV5-8 and TRBJ2-3; 10 nucleotides match TRBD2. The CDR3 covers 18 residues. The ends lost 0 bases at V and 0 bases at J; junction bases unmatched: 7. Germline CDR1 SGHTS, CDR2 YDEGEE. CDR3 sequence: CASSLASSGGTSTDTQYF. CDR3 DNA: TGTGCCAGCAGCTTGGCGTCTAGCGGGGGAACTAGCACAGATACGCAGTATTTT.

The chain is built from TRBV7-9 and TRBJ2-6; no definite D call. The V end was cut by 5 bases, the J end by 4 bases, with 15 bases between. The germline gives CDR1 SEHNR, CDR2 FQNEAQ (reference sequence). This CDR3 comprises 16 residues. CDR3 nucleotide sequence: TGTGCCAGCAGCCAGAATACTTGGGCCGGGGCCAACGTCCTGACTTTC. Amino acids: CASSQNTWAGANVLTF.

This clone was seen only a few times. In DNA, the CDR3 is TGTGCCAGCAGCTTACACGCAGGAACGATGGGTTATTCACCCCTCCACTTT. Encoded protein: CASSLHAGTMGYSPLHF. The chain links TRBV7-2 to TRBJ1-6; D unclear. V lost 2 bases and J lost 8, with 19 bases in between. Germline CDR1 and CDR2: SGHTA and FQGNSA. The CDR3 is 17 amino acids.

The rearrangement uses TRBV2 and TRBJ2-2, with D perhaps matching TRBD2 (5 bases). V lost 5 bases and J 4 bases, leaving 14 bases between the germline ends. CDR3 length: 15 residues. Per the germline V gene, CDR1 is SNHLY and CDR2 is FYNNEI. The CDR3 coding sequence is TGTGCCAGCAGTTATTATCGGGGTAGCACCGGGGAGCTGTTTTTT. It specifies CASSYYRGSTGELFF.

This chain joins TRBV29-1 and TRBJ2-6; tentative D call: TRBD1 (6 bases). V lost 0 bases and J lost 0, with 18 bases in between. Germline-derived CDR1 and CDR2 are SQVTM and ANQGSEA. This CDR3 has 19 residues. Here the CDR3 reads CSVEEYRQGRDSGANVLTF. The CDR3 DNA reads as TGCAGCGTTGAAGAATACCGTCAGGGGCGAGACTCTGGGGCCAACGTCCTGACTTTC.

CDR3 coding DNA: TGTGCCAGCAGCGACAGGGGGAGGACAGATACGCAGTATTTT. This encodes CASSDRGRTDTQYF. The chain uses TRBV7-2 and TRBJ2-3, with 9 bases aligning to TRBD1. With V trimmed by 5 bases and J by 3 bases, 3 bases remained unmatched. This CDR3 contains 14 residues. Germline V CDR1 and CDR2: SGHTA, FQGNSA.

This chain connects TRBV7-2 to TRBJ1-2; 11 positions agree with TRBD1. Germline-derived CDR1 and CDR2 are SGHTA and FQGNSA. The CDR3 consists of 14 residues. J gave up 6 bases and V 6 bases, and 6 bases lay outside the gene matches. The DNA of the CDR3 is TGTGCCAGCAGTTCTCCGGGACAGGGGGATGGCTACACCTTC. It yields the protein CASSSPGQGDGYTF.

This rearrangement joins TRBV11-3 to TRBJ2-3; 9 positions agree with TRBD2. V lost 7 bases to trimming and J lost 6 bases; unmatched junction nucleotides: 14. The CDR3 is 16 residues long. Germline V gene sequence: CDR1 SGHNT, CDR2 YENEEA. The CDR3 here is CASTWGVAGAGDTQYF. The CDR3 coding sequence is TGTGCCAGCACCTGGGGGGTAGCGGGGGCCGGGGATACGCAGTATTTT.

This chain joins TRBV19 and TRBJ2-3; D perhaps matches TRBD1 (6 bases). Germline CDR1 LNHDA, CDR2 SQIVND (reference sequence). This CDR3 is built from 17 residues. Trimming took 4 bases from V and 1 from J, leaving 18 bases between them. CDR3 protein: CASSTRQAGYGTDTQYF. The DNA of the CDR3 is TGTGCCAGTAGTACACGACAGGCCGGGTATGGCACAGATACGCAGTATTTT.

The count of this clone is one. The V gene is TRBV2, the J gene TRBJ2-3, with TRBD1 matching over 10 bases. Germline lookup yields CDR1 SNHLY and CDR2 FYNNEI. The V segment lost 5 bases and the J segment 9 bases; nucleotides outside the gene matches: 8. The CDR3 has 14 residues. CDR3: CASSIRDRGQTQYF. CDR3 coding DNA: TGTGCCAGCAGTATCCGGGACAGGGGTCAGACGCAGTATTTT.

The chain has TRBV6-1 and TRBJ1-4; 7 bases line up with TRBD1. The length of the CDR3 is 13 residues. Germline lookup yields CDR1 MNHNS and CDR2 SASEGT. The V and J ends lost 0 bases and 17 bases, in that order; junction bases with no gene match: 9. CDR3 sequence (DNA): TGTGCCAGCAGTGAAGCGATAGACAGGGATTGCTTTTTT. The encoded protein is CASSEAIDRDCFF.

The V call is TRBV30, the J call TRBJ1-1, with D hard to call. The CDR3 is made up of 14 amino acids. V lost 3 bases, J lost 4 bases, and 15 bases lay in between. Germline values: CDR1 GTSNPN, CDR2 SVGIG (reference sequence). The CDR3 bases are TGTGCCTGGAGCCCAAGCCGGGTGGGCACTGAAGCTTTCTTT. It is translated as CAWSPSRVGTEAFF.